These 32 T cell receptor beta chains were all obtained from the same sample, sequenced in a study of T cell responses to AZD1222 COVID-19 vaccine. TCRdb's table, derived via immunoSEQ multiplex PCR, lists solely in-frame clones and lacks some. The sample gives about 150,000 clones, roughly 90% of which show up once; about 3% is in the top ten. Material: peripheral blood, obtained on day 0 of AZD1222 vaccination. The source is an adult in good health.

In this sample, this clone turned up once. The V gene is TRBV7-2, the J gene TRBJ2-5; the D gene is possibly TRBD1 (5 bases). The CDR3 covers 14 residues. The V gene's germline CDR1 is SGHTA and CDR2 FQGNSA. V lost 5 bases, J lost 4 bases, and 14 bases lay in between. The CDR3 is CASSLRTPSETQYF. The CDR3 DNA reads as TGTGCCAGCAGCCTGAGGACACCCTCAGAGACCCAGTACTTC.

The chain recombines TRBV6-5 with TRBJ1-5; D might be TRBD1 (5 bases). Germline values: CDR1 MNHEY, CDR2 SVGAGI. The germline V and J ends were trimmed by 2 bases and 5 bases, with 10 bases remaining between them. This CDR3 comprises 14 residues. The CDR3 region has the DNA TGTGCCAGCAGTTACGGCCGGGGCTATCAGCCCCAGCATTTT. Protein sequence: CASSYGRGYQPQHF.

The V call is TRBV9, the J call TRBJ2-3; no clear D gene. This CDR3 is 12 amino acids long. The germline V gene encodes CDR1 SGDLS and CDR2 YYNGEE. The V end lost 4 bases, the J end lost 6 bases, and 9 bases lay between the germline ends. CDR3: CASSTIPDTQYF. The CDR3 DNA sequence: TGTGCCAGCAGCACCATCCCGGATACGCAGTATTTT.

V gene TRBV25-1 combines with J gene TRBJ1-1; D remains unclear. This CDR3 region has 16 residues. Between the trimmed V and J ends, which lost 5 bases and 0 bases, there was a span of 16 bases. Germline values: CDR1 MGHDK, CDR2 SYGVNS. CDR3 sequence: CASSREFSRMNTEAFF. The CDR3 DNA sequence: TGTGCCAGCAGTCGAGAGTTCAGTCGAATGAACACTGAAGCTTTCTTT.

The chain combines TRBV30 with TRBJ1-2, with D tentatively TRBD1 (6 bases). V was pared by 4 bases and J by 8 bases, with 17 bases between. The germline V gene has CDR1 GTSNPN and CDR2 SVGIG (reference sequence). CDR3 length: 13 residues. The CDR3 spells CAWIQQGFGGYTF. The DNA for the CDR3 is TGTGCCTGGATCCAACAGGGTTTCGGCGGCTACACCTTC.

This clone appeared a single time. V usage is TRBV2 and J usage is TRBJ2-7; 8 bases are shared with TRBD2. This CDR3 contains 14 residues. The germline CDR1 and CDR2 sequences are SNHLY and FYNNEI. Unmatched junction bases numbered 8, after V lost 4 bases and J lost 6 bases. The CDR3 sequence: CASSVLGTSGEQYF. The DNA of the CDR3 is TGTGCCAGCAGTGTTTTAGGGACTAGTGGCGAGCAGTACTTC. Full variable domain (remainder filled in from reference TRBV2 and TRBJ2-7): EPEVTQTPSHQVTQMGQEVILRCVPISNHLYFYWYRQILGQKVEFLVSFYNNEISEKSEIFDDQFSVERPDGSNFTLKIRSTKLEDSAMYFCASSVLGTSGEQYFGPGTRLTVT.

This clone was observed a handful of times. The V call is TRBV2, the J call TRBJ2-3, with 7 bases fitting TRBD2. The CDR3 extends over 15 amino acids. V dropped 3 bases and J dropped 3; count of bases not matched to a gene: 6. Germline-derived CDR1 and CDR2 are SNHLY and FYNNEI. DNA of the CDR3: TGTGCCAGCAGTGACGAGCGGGATGAGACAGATACGCAGTATTTT. Amino acids: CASSDERDETDTQYF.

The chain recombines TRBV6-1 with TRBJ2-1; no firm D call. V lost 3 bases and J 1 base, leaving 10 bases between the germline ends. The CDR3 runs 15 residues. Germline values: CDR1 MNHNS, CDR2 SASEGT. This chain's CDR3 is CASSDRLASYNEQFF. The DNA of the CDR3 is TGTGCCAGCAGTGACAGGCTTGCGTCCTACAATGAGCAGTTCTTC.

This chain joins TRBV5-1 and TRBJ2-2; D is unclear. The CDR3 loop spans 11 amino acids. Between the trimmed V and J ends, which lost 7 bases and 4 bases, there was a span of 5 bases. CDR1 is SGHRS, CDR2 YFSETQ, per germline. The CDR3 spells CASHLTGELFF. In DNA, the CDR3 is TGCGCCAGCCATCTCACCGGGGAGCTGTTTTTT.

This sequence joins TRBV12-5 and TRBJ2-6; 10 nucleotides line up with TRBD1. The CDR3 runs 21 residues. J lost 2 bases, V lost 0 bases, and 13 bases had no gene match. Germline CDR1 reads LGHNT; CDR2 reads FRNRAP. CDR3 nucleotide sequence: TGTGCTAGTGGTTTGGTACTAGGGGGGACAGGGGACTGGACTGGGGCCAACGTCCTGACTTTC. Residues: CASGLVLGGTGDWTGANVLTF.

This clone has only one observation. This chain uses TRBV6-5 with TRBJ1-4; 10 bases align to TRBD1. The germline CDR1 and CDR2 sequences are MNHEY and SVGAGI. V lost 6 bases and J lost 3; bases outside the gene matches: 4. The CDR3 runs to 15 residues. In nucleotides, the CDR3 is TGTGCCAGCAGAGGGACAGGGGATCCTAATGAAAAACTGTTTTTT. Its protein is CASRGTGDPNEKLFF.

The rearrangement uses TRBV5-1 and TRBJ1-1; D is unresolved. Trimming removed 4 bases at V and 0 bases at J, with 16 bases between. CDR1 SGHRS and CDR2 YFSETQ come from the germline V gene. This CDR3 comprises 16 residues. The CDR3 DNA is TGCGCCAGCAGCCTAGGGATGGTTGGCGTGAACACTGAAGCTTTCTTT. It yields the protein CASSLGMVGVNTEAFF.

The chain couples TRBV27 to TRBJ1-1, with D possibly matching TRBD1 (5 bases). Trimming cost V 3 bases and J 6 bases, with 11 bases left between them. Germline values: CDR1 MNHEY, CDR2 SMNVEV (reference sequence). This CDR3 contains 13 residues. As DNA, the CDR3 is TGTGCCAGCAGTTTTGGGGCTTGGTCTGAAGCTTTCTTT. Amino acid sequence: CASSFGAWSEAFF.

The chain has TRBV7-9 and TRBJ2-2, with D maybe TRBD1 (5 bases). This CDR3 comprises 14 residues. The V gene's germline CDR1 is SEHNR and CDR2 FQNEAQ (reference sequence). V lost 2 bases to trimming and J lost 3 bases, with 7 bases between them. The chain's CDR3 is CASSLRGDTGELFF. Written as DNA, the CDR3 is TGTGCCAGCAGCTTAAGGGGTGACACCGGGGAGCTGTTTTTT.

The J gene is TRBJ2-7, the V gene TRBV28; a weak D match, TRBD2 (5 bases). The germline CDR1 and CDR2 sequences are MDHEN and SYDVKM. Trimming pared 4 bases from V and 12 bases from J, leaving 13 bases between. CDR3 length: 11 residues. DNA for the CDR3: TGTGCCAGCAGTTCCCCCTCCGAGGGGTACTTC. Protein: CASSSPSEGYF.

Concerning this clone itself: The same CDR3 is also encoded by other DNA sequences in this sample. V is TRBV30 and J is TRBJ1-3; no definite D call. Trimming shortened V by 2 bases and J by 1 base, and 6 bases separated the two germline ends. Germline CDR1 and CDR2: GTSNPN and SVGIG (reference sequence). The CDR3 length is 13 residues. This chain's CDR3 is CAWSLSSGNTIYF. In DNA form, the CDR3 reads TGTGCCTGGAGTTTGTCTTCTGGAAACACCATATATTTT.

The table lists this clone with a count of one. The chain is built from TRBV7-3 and TRBJ1-5; D is unclear. The ends were cut back, 3 bases at V and 5 bases at J, with 8 bases in the middle. CDR3 length equals 13 residues. Germline lookup yields CDR1 SGHTA and CDR2 FQGTGA. The DNA of the CDR3 is TGTGCCAGCAGCTTCACCCCGGATCAGCCCCAGCATTTT. Amino acid sequence: CASSFTPDQPQHF.

There are a few counts of this clone. The rearrangement uses TRBV25-1 and TRBJ1-1, with a tentative D call TRBD1 (5 bases). Deletions cut 0 bases from V and 4 bases from J, with 12 bases between. Looked up from germline, CDR1 is MGHDK and CDR2 is SYGVNS. The CDR3 runs to 15 residues. The CDR3 DNA sequence: TGTGCCAGCAGTGAATATAAATCAGGGCCCACTGAAGCTTTCTTT. Translating it yields CASSEYKSGPTEAFF.

The rearrangement uses TRBV15 and TRBJ1-2; no firm D call. The CDR3 extends over 14 amino acids. Germline V lookup: CDR1 LNHNV, CDR2 YYDKDF (reference sequence). V was shortened by 0 bases and J by 6 bases, with 11 bases between the two germline ends. The CDR3 coding sequence is TGTGCCACCAGCAGAGAGGTGTGGGTGGATGGCTACACCTTC. Protein product: CATSREVWVDGYTF.

The CDR3 is CASSLVGQGKDYTF. CDR3 bases: TGTGCCAGCAGCCTGGTGGGCCAGGGGAAGGACTACACCTTC. V gene TRBV3-1 (or the pseudogene TRBV3-2) combines with J gene TRBJ1-2, with a weak D call TRBD1 (6 bases). The V gene's germline CDR1 is LGHDT and CDR2 YNNKEL (reference sequence). V gave up 4 bases and J gave up 10 bases, with 19 bases separating them. The CDR3 totals 14 residues.

The J gene is TRBJ1-4, the V gene TRBV5-1, with D hard to call. V was pared by 4 bases and J by 5 bases, with 9 bases between. Germline V lookup: CDR1 SGHRS, CDR2 YFSETQ. CDR3 size: 13 residues. CDR3 sequence reads: CASSNPENEKLFF. The CDR3 region has the DNA TGCGCCAGCAGCAACCCAGAAAATGAAAAACTGTTTTTT.

The chain combines TRBV10-3 with TRBJ1-2; D gene uncertain. This CDR3 is built from 13 residues. V was clipped by 1 base and J by 4 bases, with 7 bases between them. In germline, CDR1 is ENHRY, CDR2 SYGVKD. CDR3 nucleotides: TGTGCCATCAGTGAGTTAGATACCTATGGCTACACCTTC. Translated: CAISELDTYGYTF.

The V call is TRBV6-1, the J call TRBJ2-1, with 8 bases lining up with TRBD2. The V gene's germline CDR1 is MNHNS and CDR2 SASEGT. J gave up 2 bases and V 4 bases, and 7 bases lay outside the gene matches. This CDR3 comprises 16 residues. The CDR3 nucleotides are TGTGCCAGCAGTGGGGGTTTAGCGGGGACCTACAATGAGCAGTTCTTC. Translated, it gives CASSGGLAGTYNEQFF.

This chain connects TRBV19 to TRBJ2-3; D is perhaps TRBD1 (6 bases). Germline lookup yields CDR1 LNHDA and CDR2 SQIVND (reference sequence). The CDR3 totals 14 residues. V was cut by 3 bases and J by 0 bases, with 7 bases left in between. This CDR3 is CASSIQGSTDTQYF. The CDR3 region has the DNA TGTGCCAGTAGTATTCAGGGGAGCACAGATACGCAGTATTTT.

CDR3 nucleotide sequence: TGTGCCAGCAGCTCCTCGACAGGGAAAACTAATGAAAAACTGTTTTTT. Translation: CASSSSTGKTNEKLFF. The rearrangement uses TRBV7-2 and TRBJ1-4, with 7 positions matching TRBD1. The trim removed 4 bases at V and 1 base at J, leaving 6 bases unmatched. The CDR3 has 16 residues. The germline gives CDR1 SGHTA, CDR2 FQGNSA.

The chain carries TRBV28 and TRBJ2-6, with D uncertain. V was cut by 8 bases and J by 4 bases, with 6 bases left in between. The length of the CDR3 is 12 residues. Germline V gives CDR1 MDHEN, CDR2 SYDVKM. CDR3 residues: CASLSGANVLTF. DNA of the CDR3: TGTGCCAGCTTATCCGGGGCCAACGTCCTGACTTTC.

This chain links TRBV19 with TRBJ2-1; the match to TRBD1 covers 11 bases. CDR3 length equals 16 residues. The germline V gene has CDR1 LNHDA and CDR2 SQIVND (reference sequence). J gave up 8 bases and V 2 bases, and 8 bases lay outside the gene matches. CDR3 region: CASSIFPGQGADEQFF. CDR3 bases: TGTGCCAGTAGTATATTTCCCGGACAGGGGGCCGATGAGCAGTTCTTC. Full variable domain (rest looked up from reference TRBV19 and TRBJ2-1): DGGITQSPKYLFRKEGQNVTLSCEQNLNHDAMYWYRQDPGQGLRLIYYSQIVNDFQKGDIAEGYSVSREKKESFPLTVTSAQKNPTAFYLCASSIFPGQGADEQFFGPGTRLTVL.

The rearrangement joins TRBV7-2 to TRBJ1-5; tentative D call: TRBD1 (5 bases). CDR1 and CDR2 (germline): SGHTA, FQGNSA. With 3 bases removed from V and 4 bases from J, the gap between germline ends came to 7 bases. The CDR3 is made up of 13 amino acids. The CDR3 DNA reads as TGTGCCAGCAGCTTGCGGGGGAATCAGCCCCAGCATTTT. Protein product: CASSLRGNQPQHF. The full variable domain, in which reference TRBV7-2 and TRBJ1-5 provide the parts outside the CDR3, is GAGVSQSPSNKVTEKGKDVELRCDPISGHTALYWYRQSLGQGLEFLIYFQGNSAPDKSGLPSDRFSAERTGGSVSTLTIQRTQQEDSAVYLCASSLRGNQPQHFGDGTRLSIL.

The chain has TRBV28 and TRBJ1-4; no definite D call. The CDR3 runs 12 residues. Germline CDR1 is MDHEN and CDR2 is SYDVKM. With 5 bases removed from V and 11 bases from J, the gap between germline ends came to 12 bases. As DNA, the CDR3 is TGTGCCAGCAGTGGGGAACACCTTAAACTGTTTTTT. Translating gives CASSGEHLKLFF.

This clone has a handful of counts. V is TRBV5-1 and J is TRBJ2-5; 9 bases are a match to TRBD1. The CDR3 is 16 amino acids. Germline V lookup: CDR1 SGHRS, CDR2 YFSETQ. Trimming at V came to 4 bases and at J to 1 base, leaving 8 bases not matched to a gene. CDR3 bases: TGCGCCAGCAGCCCTTGGACAGGGGAAGGCCAAGAGACCCAGTACTTC. Translation gives CASSPWTGEGQETQYF.

This clone has just a few counts. The chain employs TRBV15 and TRBJ1-2, with a tentative D call TRBD1 (5 bases). CDR3 length equals 15 residues. The V gene lost 0 bases and the J gene lost 5 bases, with 13 bases spanning the gap. Germline V gene lookup returns CDR1 LNHNV and CDR2 YYDKDF (reference sequence). CDR3 coding DNA: TGTGCCACCAGCAGAGACGACAGTGTCCCGTATGGCTACACCTTC. This encodes CATSRDDSVPYGYTF.

V gene TRBV3-1 (or the pseudogene TRBV3-2) combines with J gene TRBJ1-4; unclear D gene. Germline lookup yields CDR1 LGHDT and CDR2 YNNKEL (reference sequence). CDR3 length: 17 residues. V lost 0 bases to trimming and J lost 0 bases, with 11 bases between them. The CDR3 sequence is CASSQDTDGPTNEKLFF. CDR3 in DNA: TGTGCCAGCAGCCAAGACACTGACGGACCAACTAATGAAAAACTGTTTTTT.